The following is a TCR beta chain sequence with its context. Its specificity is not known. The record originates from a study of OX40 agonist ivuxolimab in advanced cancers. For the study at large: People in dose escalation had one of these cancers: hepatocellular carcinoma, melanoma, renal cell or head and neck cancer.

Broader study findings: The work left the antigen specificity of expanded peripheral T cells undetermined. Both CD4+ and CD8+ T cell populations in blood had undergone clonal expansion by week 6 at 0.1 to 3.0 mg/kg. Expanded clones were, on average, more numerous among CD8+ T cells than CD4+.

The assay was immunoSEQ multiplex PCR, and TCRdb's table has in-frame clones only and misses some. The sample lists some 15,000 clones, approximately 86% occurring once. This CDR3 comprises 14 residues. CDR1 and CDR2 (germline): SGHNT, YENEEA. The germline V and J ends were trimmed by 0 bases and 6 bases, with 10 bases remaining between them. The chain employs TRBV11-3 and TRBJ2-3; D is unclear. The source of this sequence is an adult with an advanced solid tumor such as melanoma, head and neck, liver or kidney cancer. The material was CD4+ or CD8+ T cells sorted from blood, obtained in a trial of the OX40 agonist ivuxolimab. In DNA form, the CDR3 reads TGTGCCAGCAGCTTAGATCGAGAAATGGATACGCAGTATTTT. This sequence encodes CASSLDREMDTQYF.